This T cell receptor beta chain stems from a study of T cells after yellow fever vaccination. TCRdb itself ran the 5' RACE reads through MiXCR, one entry per CDR3 protein. The sample lists 620,000 or so distinct CDR3 sequences, around a sixth occurring once. A few counts support this clonotype. V was cut by 2 bases and J by 5 bases, with 11 bases left in between. Germline CDR1 is SGHKS and CDR2 is YYEKEE (reference sequence). The CDR3 sequence is 14 residues long. This TCR came from a young man who received the YFV17D yellow fever vaccine. The sample was PBMCs, taken less than 6 days after the first yellow fever vaccination. V gene TRBV5-5 combines with J gene TRBJ2-4; D gene unclear. CDR3 coding DNA: TGTGCCAGCAGCTTACAGCTATTTGAAAACATTCAGTACTTC. This encodes CASSLQLFENIQYF.